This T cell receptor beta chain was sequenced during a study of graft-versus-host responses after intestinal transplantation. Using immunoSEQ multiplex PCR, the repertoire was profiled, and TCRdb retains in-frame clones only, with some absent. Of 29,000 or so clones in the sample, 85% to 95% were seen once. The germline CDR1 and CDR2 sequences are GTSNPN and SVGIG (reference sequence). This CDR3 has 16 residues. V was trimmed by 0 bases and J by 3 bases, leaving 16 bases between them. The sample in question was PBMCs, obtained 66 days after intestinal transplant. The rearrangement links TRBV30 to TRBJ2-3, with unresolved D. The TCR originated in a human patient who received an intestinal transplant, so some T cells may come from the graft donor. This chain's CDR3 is CAWSVGSLGSTDTQYF. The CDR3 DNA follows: TGTGCCTGGAGTGTAGGTTCCCTGGGGTCAACAGATACGCAGTATTTT.